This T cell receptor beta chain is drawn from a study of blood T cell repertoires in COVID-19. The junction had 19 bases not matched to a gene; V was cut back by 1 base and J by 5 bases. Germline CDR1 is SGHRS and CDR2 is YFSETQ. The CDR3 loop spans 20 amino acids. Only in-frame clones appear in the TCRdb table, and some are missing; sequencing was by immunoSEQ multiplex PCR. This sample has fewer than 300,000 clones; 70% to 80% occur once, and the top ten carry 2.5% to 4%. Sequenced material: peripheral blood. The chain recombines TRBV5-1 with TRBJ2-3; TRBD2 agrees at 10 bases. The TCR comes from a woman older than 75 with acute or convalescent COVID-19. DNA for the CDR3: TGCGCCAGCAGCTTGTGGGGGCCAGGGCAGGCTAGCGGGAGAATAGATACGCAGTATTTT. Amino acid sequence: CASSLWGPGQASGRIDTQYF.